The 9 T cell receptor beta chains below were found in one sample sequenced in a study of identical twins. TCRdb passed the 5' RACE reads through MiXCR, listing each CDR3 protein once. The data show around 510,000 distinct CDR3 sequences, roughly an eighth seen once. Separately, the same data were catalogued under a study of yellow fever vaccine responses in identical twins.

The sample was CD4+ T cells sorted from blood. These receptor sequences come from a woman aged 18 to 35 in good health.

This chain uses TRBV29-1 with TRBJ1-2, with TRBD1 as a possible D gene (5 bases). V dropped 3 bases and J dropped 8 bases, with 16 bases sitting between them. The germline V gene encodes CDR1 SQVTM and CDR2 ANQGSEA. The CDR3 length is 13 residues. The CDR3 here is CSVDREVLWGYTF. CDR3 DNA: TGCAGCGTTGACAGGGAGGTTTTATGGGGCTACACCTTC.

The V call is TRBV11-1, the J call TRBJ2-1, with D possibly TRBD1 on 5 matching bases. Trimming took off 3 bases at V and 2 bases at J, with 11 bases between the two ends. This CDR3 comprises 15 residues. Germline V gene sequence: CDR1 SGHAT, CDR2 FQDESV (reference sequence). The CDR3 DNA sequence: TGTGCCAGCAGCTTTCCCAGGGCAACCTACAATGAGCAGTTCTTC. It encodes CASSFPRATYNEQFF.

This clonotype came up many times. In nucleotides, the CDR3 is TGTGCCAGCAGTGCCGGACAGGCACCCCTCCACTTT. As protein: CASSAGQAPLHF. The chain combines TRBV12-3 or TRBV12-4 with TRBJ1-6, with 7 bases lining up with TRBD1. Trimming removed 5 bases from V and 11 bases from J; junction bases left unmatched: 3. The CDR3 runs to 12 residues.

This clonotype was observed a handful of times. Here the CDR3 reads CSVEVLRGASEQYF. CDR3 bases: TGCAGCGTTGAAGTGTTGAGGGGGGCCAGCGAGCAGTACTTC. The J gene is TRBJ2-7, the V gene TRBV29-1; D may correspond to TRBD1 or TRBD2 (6 bases each). Trimming took off 1 base at V and 6 bases at J, with 16 bases between the two ends. The germline V gene encodes CDR1 SQVTM and CDR2 ANQGSEA. This CDR3 spans 14 amino acids.

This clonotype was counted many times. CDR3 region: CASRRANVLTF. In DNA, the CDR3 is TGTGCCAGCAGAAGGGCCAACGTCCTGACTTTC. The chain is built from TRBV12-3 or TRBV12-4 and TRBJ2-6, with D hard to call. V lost 6 bases to trimming and J lost 5 bases, with 2 bases between them. This CDR3 has 11 amino acids.

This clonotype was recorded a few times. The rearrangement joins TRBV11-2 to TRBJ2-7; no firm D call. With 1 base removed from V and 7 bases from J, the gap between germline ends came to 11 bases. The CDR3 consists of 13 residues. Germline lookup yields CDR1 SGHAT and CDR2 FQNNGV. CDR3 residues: CASSLAAAWEQYF. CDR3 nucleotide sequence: TGTGCCAGCAGCTTAGCGGCAGCTTGGGAGCAGTACTTC.

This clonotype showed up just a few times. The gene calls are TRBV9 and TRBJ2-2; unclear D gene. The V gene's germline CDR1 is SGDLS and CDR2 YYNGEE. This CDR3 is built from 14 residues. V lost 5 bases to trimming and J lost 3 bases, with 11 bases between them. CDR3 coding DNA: TGTGCCAGCAGACAAAGATCCGACACCGGGGAGCTGTTTTTT. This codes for CASRQRSDTGELFF.

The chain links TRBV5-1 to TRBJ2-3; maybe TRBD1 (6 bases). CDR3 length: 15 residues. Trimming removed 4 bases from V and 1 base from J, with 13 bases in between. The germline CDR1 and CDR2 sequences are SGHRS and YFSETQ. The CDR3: CASSPGQRGTDTQYF. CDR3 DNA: TGCGCCAGCAGCCCCGGACAGAGAGGCACAGATACGCAGTATTTT.

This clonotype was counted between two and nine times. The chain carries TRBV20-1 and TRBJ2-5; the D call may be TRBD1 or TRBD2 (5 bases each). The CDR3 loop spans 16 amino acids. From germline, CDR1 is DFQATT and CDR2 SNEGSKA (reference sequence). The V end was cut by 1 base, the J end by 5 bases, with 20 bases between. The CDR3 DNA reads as TGCAGTGCTAGAGTAGGGACGGCTAGGTTGGGTGAGACCCAGTACTTC. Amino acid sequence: CSARVGTARLGETQYF.